This T cell receptor beta chain originates from a study of cytomegalovirus exposure and HLA in healthy donors. Across the study: Early on, a data release was issued that held roughly 86 million unique TCRs from HLA-typed donors.

CDR1 and CDR2 (germline): LGHNA, YSLEER. The CDR3 extends over 16 amino acids. J was trimmed by 9 bases and V by 4 bases; bases with no gene match: 13. This clone was recorded once. Its antigen remains unknown. 13 Jbeta primers and 60 Vbeta primers were used for the PCR. Repertoires were generated with immunoSEQ multiplex PCR, while TCRdb's copy carries only in-frame clones and drops some. The sample has more than 85,000 clones, 76% seen once. Study-wide results and limits: Indistinguishable V segments such as TRBV6-2 and TRBV6-3 were excluded. Sequencing probably produced one cluster of sequence variants that were highly shared. One variant, a missense change in DCLRE1C, was linked in a later analysis to TCR beta V- and J-gene trimming.

Material for sequencing was PBMCs. The receptor comes from a man aged 30 to 45 in good health and CMV-seropositive. V usage is TRBV4-3 and J usage is TRBJ2-1; 9 nucleotides match TRBD2. In DNA, the CDR3 is TGCGCCAGCAGCCGGAACTCTGGCGGGGGGGCTCTTGAGCAGTTCTTC. This encodes CASSRNSGGGALEQFF.